This T cell receptor beta chain was recovered during a study of tumor-infiltrating lymphocytes in primary liver carcinoma. Study as a whole: Every patient in the cohort had a primary liver carcinoma. That carcinoma was treated by surgical resection.

Study-level results: Overlap between tumor regions exceeded overlap of tumor with adjacent tissue or blood. Top-250-clone fractions were significantly higher in tumors than in blood (p = 0.039).

A primer in the constant region served to generate TCR beta cDNA from 500 to 600 ng of total RNA. Three-round nested multiplex PCR performed with slightly modified ARM-PCR produced the TCR beta libraries. A C-beta reverse primer and TRBV1-TRBV30 forward primers served in each of the first two PCR rounds, at ten to eleven cycles apiece. TCRdb reanalysed the multiplex PCR reads using MiXCR and keeps one entry per CDR3 protein. Among fewer than 400,000 distinct CDR3 sequences, about 62% were seen once, and the ten largest hold about 9.4%. As to this clonotype: What it binds is unknown.

Germline DNA was also extracted, while the blood RNA originated from unsorted whole blood. Before surgery, approximately 4.2 milliliters of EDTA blood were taken. With 5 bases removed from V and 6 bases from J, the gap between germline ends came to 22 bases. This CDR3 spans 16 amino acids. Germline lookup yields CDR1 PRHDT and CDR2 FYEKMQ (reference sequence). This clonotype originated in a man aged 35 to 55 with primary liver carcinoma and hepatitis B virus infection. This chain uses TRBV13 with TRBJ1-2; TRBD1 is a possible D gene (6 bases). The sample taken for sequencing was peripheral blood. For the CDR3, the DNA is TGTGCCAGCAGCCCACAAGGGGGGGGCTGGCTCCATGGCTACACCTTC. Protein product: CASSPQGGGWLHGYTF.